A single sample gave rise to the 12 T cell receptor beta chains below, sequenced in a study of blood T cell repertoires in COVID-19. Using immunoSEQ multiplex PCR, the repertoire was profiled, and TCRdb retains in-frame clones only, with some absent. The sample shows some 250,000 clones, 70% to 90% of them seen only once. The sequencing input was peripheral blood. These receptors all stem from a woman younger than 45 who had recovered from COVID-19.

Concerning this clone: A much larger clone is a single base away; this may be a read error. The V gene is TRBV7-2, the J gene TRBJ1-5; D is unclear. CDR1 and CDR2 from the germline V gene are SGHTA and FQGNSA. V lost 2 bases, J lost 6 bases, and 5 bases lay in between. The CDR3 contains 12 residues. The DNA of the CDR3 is TGTGCCAGCAGCTTACGGGGTCAGCCCCAGCATTTT. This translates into CASSLRGQPQHF.

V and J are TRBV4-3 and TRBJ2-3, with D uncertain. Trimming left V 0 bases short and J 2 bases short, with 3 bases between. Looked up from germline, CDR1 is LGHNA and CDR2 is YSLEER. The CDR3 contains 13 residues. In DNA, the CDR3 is TGCGCCAGCAGCCAAGACCACACAGATACGCAGTATTTT. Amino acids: CASSQDHTDTQYF.

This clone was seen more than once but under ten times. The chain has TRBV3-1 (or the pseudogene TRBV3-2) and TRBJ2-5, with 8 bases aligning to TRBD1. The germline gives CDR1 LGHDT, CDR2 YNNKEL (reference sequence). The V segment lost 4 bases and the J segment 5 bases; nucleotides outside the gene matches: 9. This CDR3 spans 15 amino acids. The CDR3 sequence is CASSLPPGGGETQYF. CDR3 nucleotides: TGTGCCAGCAGCCTCCCCCCAGGGGGCGGGGAGACCCAGTACTTC.

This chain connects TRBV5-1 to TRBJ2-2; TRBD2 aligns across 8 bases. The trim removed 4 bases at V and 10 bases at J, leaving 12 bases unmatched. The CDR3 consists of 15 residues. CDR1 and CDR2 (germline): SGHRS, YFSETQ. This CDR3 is CASSDQRGPSEELFF. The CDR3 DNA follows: TGCGCCAGCAGCGACCAGCGGGGGCCTTCAGAGGAGCTGTTTTTT.

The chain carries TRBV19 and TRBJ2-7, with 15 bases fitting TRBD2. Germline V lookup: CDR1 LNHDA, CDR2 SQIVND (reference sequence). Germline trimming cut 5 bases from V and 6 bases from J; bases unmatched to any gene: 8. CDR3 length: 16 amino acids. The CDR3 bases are TGTGCCAGTAGTCCCCGGACTAGCGGGGGGGTAAGCGAGCAGTACTTC. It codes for CASSPRTSGGVSEQYF.

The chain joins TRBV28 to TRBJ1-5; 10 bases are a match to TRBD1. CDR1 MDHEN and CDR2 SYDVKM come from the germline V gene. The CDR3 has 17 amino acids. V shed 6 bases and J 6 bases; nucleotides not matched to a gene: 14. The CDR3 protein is CASSTLDSGQGVQPQHF. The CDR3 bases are TGTGCCAGCAGCACCCTTGACTCCGGACAGGGGGTTCAGCCCCAGCATTTT.

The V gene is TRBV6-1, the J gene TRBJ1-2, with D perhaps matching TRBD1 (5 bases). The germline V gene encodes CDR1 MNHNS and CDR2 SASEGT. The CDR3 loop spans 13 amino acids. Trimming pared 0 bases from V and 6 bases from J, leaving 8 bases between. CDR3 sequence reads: CASSEAGGDGYTF. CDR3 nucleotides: TGTGCCAGCAGTGAAGCGGGGGGGGATGGCTACACCTTC.

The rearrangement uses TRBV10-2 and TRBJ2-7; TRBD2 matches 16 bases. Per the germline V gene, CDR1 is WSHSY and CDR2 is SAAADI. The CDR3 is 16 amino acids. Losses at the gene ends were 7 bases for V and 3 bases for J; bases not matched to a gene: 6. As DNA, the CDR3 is TGCGCCAGCACTTGGGGACTAGCGGGGGGGTTCTACGAGCAGTACTTC. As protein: CASTWGLAGGFYEQYF.

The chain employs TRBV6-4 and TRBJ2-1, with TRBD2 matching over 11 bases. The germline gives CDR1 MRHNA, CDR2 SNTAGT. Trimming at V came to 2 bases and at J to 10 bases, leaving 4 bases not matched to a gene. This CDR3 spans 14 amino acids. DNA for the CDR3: TGTGCCAGCAGTGACCTAGCGGGGGGTGAAGAGCAGTTCTTC. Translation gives CASSDLAGGEEQFF.

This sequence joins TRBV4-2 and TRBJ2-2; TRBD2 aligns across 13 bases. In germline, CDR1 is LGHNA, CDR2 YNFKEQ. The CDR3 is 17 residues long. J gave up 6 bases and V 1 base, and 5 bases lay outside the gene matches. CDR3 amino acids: CASSQAWTSGGPGELFF. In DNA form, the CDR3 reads TGTGCCAGCAGCCAAGCATGGACTAGCGGGGGTCCCGGGGAGCTGTTTTTT.

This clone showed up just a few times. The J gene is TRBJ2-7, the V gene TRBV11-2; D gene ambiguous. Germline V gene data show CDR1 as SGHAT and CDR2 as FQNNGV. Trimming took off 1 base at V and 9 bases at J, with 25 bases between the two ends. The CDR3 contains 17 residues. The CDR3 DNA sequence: TGTGCCAGCAGCTTAGGTCGGTTAGCTAAATCCTTGTTCGTGCAGTACTTC. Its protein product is CASSLGRLAKSLFVQYF. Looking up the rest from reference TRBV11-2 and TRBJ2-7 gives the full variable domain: EAGVAQSPRYKIIEKRQSVAFWCNPISGHATLYWYQQILGQGPKLLIQFQNNGVVDDSQLPKDRFSAERLKGVDSTLKIQPAKLEDSAVYLCASSLGRLAKSLFVQYFGPGTRLTVT.

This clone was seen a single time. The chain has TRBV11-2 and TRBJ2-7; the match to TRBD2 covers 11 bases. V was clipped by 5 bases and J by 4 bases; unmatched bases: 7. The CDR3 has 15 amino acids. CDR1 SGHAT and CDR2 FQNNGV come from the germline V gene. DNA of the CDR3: TGTGCCAGCAGCCTCCGACTAGCGGGGAGTTACGAGCAGTACTTC. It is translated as CASSLRLAGSYEQYF.